These 26 T cell receptor beta chains originate from one sample sequenced in a study of metastatic and nonmetastatic thyroid tumors. Before thyroid surgery, none of the patients had received any treatment. TCRdb recomputed clones from the PCR reads via MiXCR. The data hold 15,000 to 20,000 clones, with 30% to 35% observed a single time. Sequenced: tumor tissue. All receptors derive from a female donor with papillary thyroid cancer or a benign thyroid nodule (not recorded which). Some clones in this sample may be carry-over from other donors' samples.

Sample share makes this clone medium-sized. The chain combines TRBV19 with TRBJ2-5, with 13 bases identical to TRBD2. V gave up 2 bases and J gave up 5 bases; unmatched junction bases: 8. The CDR3 has 17 amino acids. CDR1 is LNHDA, CDR2 SQIVND, per germline (reference sequence). The DNA for the CDR3 is TGTGCCAGTAGTATACCCGGACTAGCGGGAGCACCTGAGACCCAGTACTTC. This encodes CASSIPGLAGAPETQYF. The complete variable domain, with remaining parts taken from reference TRBV19 and TRBJ2-5, reads DGGITQSPKYLFRKEGQNVTLSCEQNLNHDAMYWYRQDPGQGLRLIYYSQIVNDFQKGDIAEGYSVSREKKESFPLTVTSAQKNPTAFYLCASSIPGLAGAPETQYFGPGTRLLVL.

This sequence joins TRBV20-1 and TRBJ1-1; D gene ambiguous. Germline V gene sequence: CDR1 DFQATT, CDR2 SNEGSKA (reference sequence). V was pared by 0 bases and J by 3 bases, with 14 bases between. The CDR3 loop spans 15 amino acids. CDR3 region: CSARDSEGSDTEAFF. CDR3 sequence (DNA): TGCAGTGCTAGAGATTCGGAGGGTAGTGACACTGAAGCTTTCTTT.

This clone occurred once. A read error may account for a junction end that differs from germline. The chain couples TRBV28 to TRBJ2-7; D is unclear. Germline values: CDR1 MDHEN, CDR2 SYDVKM. The CDR3 has 14 amino acids. CDR3 amino acids: CAIIFTRLVRNSVF. The CDR3 nucleotides read TGTGCCATCATTTTCACACGCCTCGTGCGGAATTCTGTCTTC.

This chain connects TRBV6-2 or TRBV6-3 to TRBJ1-1; D is uncertain. The germline V gene encodes CDR1 MNHEY and CDR2 SVGEGT. There are 11 residues in the CDR3. Trimming took 4 bases from V and 8 from J, leaving 8 bases between them. The CDR3 region is CASSLGMEAFF. DNA of the CDR3: TGTGCCAGCAGTTTAGGGATGGAAGCTTTCTTT.

The sample holds a few counts of this clone. The CDR3 DNA reads TGTGCCAGCAGTCCCCGGGACGGGGGAAATCAGCCCCAGCATTTT. Its translation is CASSPRDGGNQPQHF. The rearrangement joins TRBV27 to TRBJ1-5, with a possible D match to TRBD1 (5 bases). V lost 5 bases and J 4 bases, leaving 15 bases between the germline ends. From germline, CDR1 is MNHEY and CDR2 SMNVEV (reference sequence). The CDR3 runs to 15 residues.

This clone turned up a few times. The same CDR3 also results from other DNA sequences found in this sample. The gene calls are TRBV5-1 and TRBJ1-3; the D is unclear. Looked up from germline, CDR1 is SGHRS and CDR2 is YFSETQ. Trimming cost V 0 bases and J 0 bases, with 4 bases left between them. The CDR3 is 14 amino acids. The DNA for the CDR3 is TGCGCCAGCAGCTTGGAGCCCTCTGGAAACACCATATATTTT. Translating it yields CASSLEPSGNTIYF.

The chain employs TRBV20-1 and TRBJ1-5; 11 positions agree with TRBD1. V gave up 1 base and J gave up 7 bases; unmatched junction bases: 3. This CDR3 is built from 14 residues. Germline assignment: CDR1 DFQATT and CDR2 SNEGSKA (reference sequence). CDR3 sequence: CSARARTGGQPQHF. The CDR3 nucleotides read TGCAGTGCTAGAGCTCGGACAGGGGGCCAGCCCCAGCATTTT.

This clone was observed a handful of times. The rearrangement uses TRBV27 and TRBJ1-6, with 7 bases that match TRBD1. V was clipped by 6 bases and J by 7 bases; unmatched bases: 9. Per germline, CDR1 MNHEY and CDR2 SMNVEV (reference sequence). The length of the CDR3 is 15 residues. Written as DNA, the CDR3 is TGTGCCAGCAGGGATGGTGGGACAGAGAATTCACCCCTCCACTTT. This gives the protein CASRDGGTENSPLHF.

This clone was seen more than once but under ten times. The rearrangement joins TRBV6-1 to TRBJ1-1; 9 positions match TRBD1. V dropped 7 bases and J dropped 5; count of bases not matched to a gene: 8. Germline CDR1 and CDR2: MNHNS and SASEGT. This CDR3 is built from 14 residues. CDR3 nucleotides: TGTGCCAGCATCCAATACAGGGGGCGGACTGAAGCTTTCTTT. Translated: CASIQYRGRTEAFF.

The chain has TRBV6-1 and TRBJ2-5, with 7 positions matching TRBD2. Germline CDR1 reads MNHNS; CDR2 reads SASEGT. With 8 bases clipped from V and 5 bases from J, the junction kept 14 bases outside the gene matches. CDR3 length: 15 amino acids. The DNA of the CDR3 is TGTGCCAGCCGGGGTAGCGGGTGGGCGGGGGAGACCCAGTACTTC. It translates to CASRGSGWAGETQYF.

Only a few counts were recorded for this clone. The V and J genes are TRBV6-1 and TRBJ1-2; D uncertain. The CDR3 contains 14 residues. V was pared by 7 bases and J by 8 bases, with 20 bases between. Germline assignment: CDR1 MNHNS and CDR2 SASEGT. CDR3 sequence (DNA): TGTGCCAGCACCTTAAGGCCGATTAGGGAGGGCTACACCTTC. Translation gives CASTLRPIREGYTF.

The rearrangement joins TRBV20-1 to TRBJ2-4; TRBD2 might be the D (5 bases). Looked up from germline, CDR1 is DFQATT and CDR2 is SNEGSKA (reference sequence). Trimming removed 2 bases at V and 1 base at J, with 15 bases between. The CDR3 covers 16 residues. In DNA form, the CDR3 reads TGCAGTGCTAGACCCCGCGGGCTAGGGGCCAAAAACATTCAGTACTTC. Protein product: CSARPRGLGAKNIQYF.

This clone was detected many times. CDR3 coding DNA: TGTGCCAGCGGGCTAGCGGGATTGGCCGGGGAGCTGTTTTTT. Amino acid sequence: CASGLAGLAGELFF. This chain joins TRBV2 and TRBJ2-2, with 9 bases that match TRBD2. The CDR3 is 14 residues long. Trimming removed 8 bases from V and 6 bases from J; junction bases left unmatched: 7. Germline V gene data show CDR1 as SNHLY and CDR2 as FYNNEI.

In this sample, this clone turned up a few times. This chain connects TRBV3-1 to TRBJ1-2; D gene uncertain. The CDR3 contains 12 residues. The ends were cut back, 8 bases at V and 4 bases at J, with 11 bases in the middle. Looked up from germline, CDR1 is LGHDT and CDR2 is YNNKEL (reference sequence). CDR3 DNA: TGTGCCAGCGGGTCCAGCGTCTATGGCTACACCTTC. Its translation: CASGSSVYGYTF.

This clone was detected a few times. This chain connects TRBV28 to TRBJ1-2, with 7 nucleotides matching TRBD1. Looked up from germline, CDR1 is MDHEN and CDR2 is SYDVKM. The CDR3 is 15 amino acids. J was trimmed by 7 bases and V by 3 bases; bases with no gene match: 11. The CDR3 loop reads CASSFGDREEAGYTF. CDR3 DNA: TGTGCCAGCAGTTTTGGAGACAGGGAAGAAGCTGGCTACACCTTC.

This clone showed up many times. The rearrangement links TRBV20-1 to TRBJ2-1; 10 bases match TRBD1. CDR3 length: 13 amino acids. The V gene end was trimmed by 3 bases and the J gene end by 9 bases; junction bases not matched to a gene: 5. CDR1 and CDR2 (germline): DFQATT, SNEGSKA (reference sequence). The CDR3 sequence is CSARADRGPEQFF. The CDR3 nucleotides read TGCAGTGCTAGGGCTGACAGGGGGCCTGAGCAGTTCTTC.

This chain links TRBV5-1 with TRBJ2-1, with 7 nucleotides matching TRBD1. This CDR3 region has 15 residues. The V gene end was trimmed by 2 bases and the J gene end by 2 bases; junction bases not matched to a gene: 4. In germline, CDR1 is SGHRS, CDR2 YFSETQ. This CDR3 is CASSLGDRTYNEQFF. As DNA, the CDR3 is TGCGCCAGCAGCTTAGGGGACAGAACCTACAATGAGCAGTTCTTC.

This clone was seen just once. The genes are TRBV19 and TRBJ2-7; perhaps TRBD1 as D (6 bases). In germline, CDR1 is LNHDA, CDR2 SQIVND (reference sequence). The CDR3 extends over 17 amino acids. V was cut by 6 bases and J by 0 bases, with 21 bases left in between. CDR3 residues: CASSYASGTPSSYEQYF. The CDR3 region has the DNA TGTGCCAGTAGCTATGCGTCAGGGACACCCAGCTCCTACGAGCAGTACTTC.

The genes are TRBV6-1 and TRBJ2-1, with 10 bases matching TRBD2. Losses at the gene ends were 4 bases for V and 10 bases for J; bases not matched to a gene: 7. Germline values: CDR1 MNHNS, CDR2 SASEGT. CDR3 length equals 14 residues. The CDR3 is CASSGSGGAVEQFF. DNA of the CDR3: TGTGCCAGCAGTGGCAGCGGGGGGGCGGTGGAGCAGTTCTTC.

This clone occurred a few times. This chain links TRBV6-1 with TRBJ2-7; tentative D call: TRBD1 (5 bases). The germline gives CDR1 MNHNS, CDR2 SASEGT. This CDR3 spans 13 amino acids. V lost 8 bases and J lost 6, with 17 bases in between. In DNA, the CDR3 is TGTGCCAGCCCACAGGAGCCCTTGGGCGAGCAGTACTTC. Translation gives CASPQEPLGEQYF.

This clone was found many times. One junction end disagrees with the germline gene, perhaps due to a read error. The identical CDR3 is also encoded by other nucleotide sequences in the sample. The J gene is TRBJ1-1, the V gene TRBV29-1; D is possibly TRBD1 (5 bases). Germline values: CDR1 SQVTM, CDR2 ANQGSEA. The CDR3 loop spans 13 amino acids. CDR3 residues: CSVEGGDTTEVFF. DNA for the CDR3: TGCAGCGTTGAAGGGGGGGATACCACTGAAGTTTTCTTT.

Within the sample, this clone is medium-sized (0.01 to 0.1%). This chain connects TRBV20-1 to TRBJ1-1, with 8 positions matching TRBD1. Looked up from germline, CDR1 is DFQATT and CDR2 is SNEGSKA (reference sequence). The J segment lost 2 bases and the V segment lost 6 bases, leaving 5 bases of the junction unmatched. The CDR3 sequence is 13 residues long. The CDR3 coding sequence is TGCAGTGCGCGGGGACAGGATAACACTGAAGCTTTCTTT. It codes for CSARGQDNTEAFF.

This clone was detected ten times or more. The chain employs TRBV5-6 and TRBJ2-3, with no clear D. This CDR3 comprises 16 residues. Germline V lookup: CDR1 SGHDT, CDR2 YYEEEE. The ends were cut back, 0 bases at V and 5 bases at J, with 16 bases in the middle. DNA of the CDR3: TGTGCCAGCAGCTTGGCCCATATACGACTGCTAGATACGCAGTATTTT. Protein product: CASSLAHIRLLDTQYF.

V usage is TRBV6-1 and J usage is TRBJ2-7; TRBD1 agrees at 8 bases. The germline V gene has CDR1 MNHNS and CDR2 SASEGT. The CDR3 is made up of 12 amino acids. V was pared by 6 bases and J by 6 bases, with 4 bases of the junction left unmatched. The CDR3: CASRQGVGEQYF. The DNA of the CDR3 is TGTGCCAGCAGACAGGGGGTCGGCGAGCAGTACTTC.

There are a few counts of this clone. The J gene is TRBJ2-3, the V gene TRBV9; D is unclear. The V and J ends lost 2 bases and 2 bases respectively, with 12 bases between them. CDR1 and CDR2 (germline): SGDLS, YYNGEE. This CDR3 spans 15 amino acids. CDR3 DNA: TGTGCCAGCAGCGTGTCGGGCACTTCCACAGATACGCAGTATTTT. It specifies CASSVSGTSTDTQYF.

Note on this clone: A read error may account for a junction end that differs from germline. The chain combines TRBV18 with TRBJ2-3; 7 bases line up with TRBD1. The CDR3 spans 14 residues. CDR1 and CDR2 from the germline V gene are KGHSH and LQKENI. The CDR3 DNA reads TGTGCCAGCTCTACAGGGGTCGGGGCAGATTCGCAGAATTTT. This codes for CASSTGVGADSQNF.